Below, one T cell receptor (beta chain) is given with its context. The sample belongs to a study of breast tumors, draining lymph nodes, adjacent tissues. Trimming at V came to 2 bases and at J to 7 bases, leaving 8 bases not matched to a gene. Germline-derived CDR1 and CDR2 are SGHRS and YFSETQ. This CDR3 has 15 amino acids. TCRdb re-called the multiplex PCR reads through MiXCR, storing one row per CDR3 protein. The sample contains fewer than 200,000 distinct CDR3 sequences, roughly a third of which appear only once. Breast cancer patients provided tissue from their axillary draining lymph nodes. This receptor was obtained from a female donor with breast cancer. Some clones in this sample may be carry-over from other donors' samples. J is TRBJ2-5 and V is TRBV5-1; 10 bases map to TRBD2. The sequenced sample consisted of axillary lymph node tissue. Here the CDR3 reads CASSFEAGGVRTQYF. The CDR3 region has the DNA TGCGCCAGCAGCTTCGAAGCGGGGGGGGTTCGGACCCAGTACTTC.